This T cell receptor (beta chain) was captured by sequencing in a study of shared clonotypes between healthy human individuals. Study results and caveats: Clonotypes shared by all four sorted-subset donors had higher generation probabilities than non-shared clonotypes. Generally, naive subsets (rather than memory subsets) showed larger estimated richness. In the sorted subsets, rarefaction showed sequencing was incomplete despite large depth.

CD8 cells regarded as naive lacked CD45RO, were positively chosen for CCR7, and omitted terminally differentiated effector memory CD45RA+ cells. Comments on this clone: The antigen remains unidentified.

Clones were sequenced by immunoSEQ multiplex PCR, and TCRdb holds only the in-frame ones, with some missing. In the table there are fewer than 1 million clones, 90% to 98% of which are singletons. The TCR sequence derives from a man aged 25 to 45 in good health. The sequenced material came from naive CD8+ T cells sorted from blood.

DNA of the CDR3: TGTGCCAGCAGCCCATGGCCTAGCAGCTCCTACGAGCAGTACTTC. Translating it yields CASSPWPSSSYEQYF. This chain uses TRBV11-2 with TRBJ2-7; D may be TRBD2 (5 bases). There are 15 residues in the CDR3. Germline V gene sequence: CDR1 SGHAT, CDR2 FQNNGV. Trimming cost V 5 bases and J 0 bases, with 14 bases left between them.